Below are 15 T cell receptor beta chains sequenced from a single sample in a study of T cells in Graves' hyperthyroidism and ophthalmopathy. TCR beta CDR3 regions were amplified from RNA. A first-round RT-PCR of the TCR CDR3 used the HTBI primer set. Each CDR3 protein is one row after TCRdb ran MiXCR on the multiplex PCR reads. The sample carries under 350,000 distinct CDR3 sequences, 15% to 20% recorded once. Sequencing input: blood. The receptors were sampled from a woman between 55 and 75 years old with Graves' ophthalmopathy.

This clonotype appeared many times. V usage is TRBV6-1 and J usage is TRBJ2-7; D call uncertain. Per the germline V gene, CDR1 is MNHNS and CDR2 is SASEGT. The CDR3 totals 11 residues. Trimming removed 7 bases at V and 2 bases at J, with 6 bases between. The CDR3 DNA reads TGTGCCAGCACCACGGCCTACGAGCAGTACTTC. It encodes CASTTAYEQYF.

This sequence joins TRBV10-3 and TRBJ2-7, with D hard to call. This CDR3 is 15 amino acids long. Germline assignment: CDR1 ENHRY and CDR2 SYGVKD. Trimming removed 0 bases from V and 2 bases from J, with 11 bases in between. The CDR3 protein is CAISESAAGPYEQYF. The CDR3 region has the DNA TGTGCCATCAGTGAGTCGGCGGCAGGCCCCTACGAGCAGTACTTC.

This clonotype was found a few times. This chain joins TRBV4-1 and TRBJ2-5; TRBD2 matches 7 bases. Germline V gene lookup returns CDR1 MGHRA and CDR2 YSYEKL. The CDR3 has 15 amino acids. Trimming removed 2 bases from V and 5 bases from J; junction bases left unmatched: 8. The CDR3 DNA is TGCGCCAGCAGCCAACTGGGACTACCGGGGGAGACCCAGTACTTC. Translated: CASSQLGLPGETQYF.

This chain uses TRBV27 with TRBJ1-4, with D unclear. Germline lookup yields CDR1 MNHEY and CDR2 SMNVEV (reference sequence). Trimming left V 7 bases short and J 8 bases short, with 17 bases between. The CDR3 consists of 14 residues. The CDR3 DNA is TGTGCCAGCACCCGTAGTGGACGAGGGGAAAAACTGTTTTTT. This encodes CASTRSGRGEKLFF.

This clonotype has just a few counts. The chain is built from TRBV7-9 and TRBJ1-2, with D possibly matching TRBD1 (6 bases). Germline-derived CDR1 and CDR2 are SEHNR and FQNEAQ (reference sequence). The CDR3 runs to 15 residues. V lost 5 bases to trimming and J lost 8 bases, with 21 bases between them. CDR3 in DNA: TGTGCCAGCAGCGTCCCCCGAGGGGGGGCTCAGGGCTACACCTTC. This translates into CASSVPRGGAQGYTF.

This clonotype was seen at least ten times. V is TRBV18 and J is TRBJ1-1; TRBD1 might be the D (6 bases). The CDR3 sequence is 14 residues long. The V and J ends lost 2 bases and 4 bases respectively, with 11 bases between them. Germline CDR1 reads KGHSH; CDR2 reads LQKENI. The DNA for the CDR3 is TGTGCCAGCTCACCATTGGGGGCTAGCACTGAAGCTTTCTTT. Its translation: CASSPLGASTEAFF.

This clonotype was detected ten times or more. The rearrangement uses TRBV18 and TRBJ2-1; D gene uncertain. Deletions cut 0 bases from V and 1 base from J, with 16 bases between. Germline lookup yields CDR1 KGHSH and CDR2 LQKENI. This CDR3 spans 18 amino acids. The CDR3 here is CASSPPFLQHDSYNEQFF. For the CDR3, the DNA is TGTGCCAGCTCACCACCCTTTTTACAGCATGATTCCTACAATGAGCAGTTCTTC.

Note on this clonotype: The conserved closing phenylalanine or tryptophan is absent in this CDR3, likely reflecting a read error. CDR3 in amino acids: CASSLLAGVYNEQFL. CDR3 nucleotides: TGTGCCAGTAGTTTACTAGCGGGAGTTTACAATGAGCAGTTCCTC. The V and J genes are TRBV27 and TRBJ2-1; TRBD2 aligns across 11 bases. Germline lookup yields CDR1 MNHEY and CDR2 SMNVEV (reference sequence). The CDR3 loop spans 15 amino acids.

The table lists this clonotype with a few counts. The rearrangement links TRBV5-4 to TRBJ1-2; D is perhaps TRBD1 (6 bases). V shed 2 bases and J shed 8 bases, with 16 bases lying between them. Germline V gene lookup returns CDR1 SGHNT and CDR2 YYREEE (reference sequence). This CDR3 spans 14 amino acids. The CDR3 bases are TGTGCCAGCAGCTTTCTGGGCAGGGGAAACGGCTACACCTTC. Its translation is CASSFLGRGNGYTF.

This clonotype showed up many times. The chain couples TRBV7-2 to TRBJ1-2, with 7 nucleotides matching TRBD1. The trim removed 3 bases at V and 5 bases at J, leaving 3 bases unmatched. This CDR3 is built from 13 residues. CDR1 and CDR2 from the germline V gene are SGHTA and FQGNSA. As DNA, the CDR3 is TGTGCCAGCAGCTTCAAGGGACAGTATGGCTACACCTTC. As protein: CASSFKGQYGYTF.

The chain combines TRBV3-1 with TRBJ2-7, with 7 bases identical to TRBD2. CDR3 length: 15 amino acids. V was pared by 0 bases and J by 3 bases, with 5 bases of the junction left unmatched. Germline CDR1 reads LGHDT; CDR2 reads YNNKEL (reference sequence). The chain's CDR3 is CASSQDGTTGYEQYF. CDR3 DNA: TGTGCCAGCAGCCAAGATGGGACTACGGGCTACGAGCAGTACTTC.

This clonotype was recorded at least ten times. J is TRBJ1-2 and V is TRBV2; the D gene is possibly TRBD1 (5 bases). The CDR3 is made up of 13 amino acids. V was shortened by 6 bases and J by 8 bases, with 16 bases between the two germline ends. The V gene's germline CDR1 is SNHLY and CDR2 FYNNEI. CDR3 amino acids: CASSVWGVRGYTF. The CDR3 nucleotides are TGTGCCAGCAGCGTTTGGGGGGTTCGAGGCTACACCTTC.

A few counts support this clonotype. CDR3 in amino acids: CASSQEGSGGNQPQHF. The CDR3 DNA sequence: TGCGCCAGCAGCCAAGAGGGGTCGGGCGGAAATCAGCCCCAGCATTTT. This chain connects TRBV4-1 to TRBJ1-5; D call uncertain. V lost 0 bases and J 4 bases, leaving 13 bases between the germline ends. There are 16 residues in the CDR3. The V gene's germline CDR1 is MGHRA and CDR2 YSYEKL.

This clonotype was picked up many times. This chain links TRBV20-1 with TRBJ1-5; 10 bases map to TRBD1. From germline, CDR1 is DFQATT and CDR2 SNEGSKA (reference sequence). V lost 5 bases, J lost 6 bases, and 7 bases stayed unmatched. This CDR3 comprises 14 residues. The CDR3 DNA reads TGCAGTGCTCAGACAGGGGGCTCCACTCAGCCCCAGCATTTT. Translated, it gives CSAQTGGSTQPQHF.

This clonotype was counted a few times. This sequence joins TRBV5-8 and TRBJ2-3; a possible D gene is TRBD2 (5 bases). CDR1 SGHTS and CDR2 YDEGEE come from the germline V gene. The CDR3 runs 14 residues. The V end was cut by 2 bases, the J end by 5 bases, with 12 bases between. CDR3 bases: TGTGCCAGCAGCTTTGGGTCGGCGGGAGATACGCAGTATTTT. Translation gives CASSFGSAGDTQYF. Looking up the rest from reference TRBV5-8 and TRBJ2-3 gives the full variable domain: EAGVTQSPTHLIKTRGQQATLRCSPISGHTSVYWYQQALGLGLQFLLWYDEGEERNRGNFPPRFSGRQFPNYSSELNVNALELEDSALYLCASSFGSAGDTQYFGPGTRLTVL.